This entry describes one T cell receptor (beta chain). A few counts support this clonotype. Its antigen has not been determined. Base qualities are not provided; no much larger clone lies one nucleotide away. TCR beta repertoires were profiled from peripheral blood of 10 to 15 young patients with multiple sclerosis to demonstrate the VDJtools post-analysis software. The multiple sclerosis patients were children and adolescents between about 6 and 16 years of age. The data stem from a study of post-analysis software for immune sequencing data (dated by TCRdb to the mid-2010s). Background for the entire study: Relapsing-remitting, secondary progressive and progressive-relapsing multiple sclerosis were recorded as disease courses, and subtype annotation was lacking for some patients. Patient repertoires were compared against over ten previously published healthy control repertoires from donors aged roughly 6 to 27 years. A subset of samples was prepared in parallel using single-end sample barcoding, then pooled and co-amplified after Illumina adapter ligation. Study-level results and caveats: When samples were clustered directly using the F measure, samples prepared in the same batch co-clustered strongly, which prompted a batch-effect correction. Patients showed significantly higher frequencies than controls for several TRBV segments, among them TRBV5-6, TRBV5-1 and TRBV20-1. The control group was slightly older than the multiple sclerosis patient group. Normalized Chao1 diversity was significantly lower in multiple sclerosis patients than controls, suggesting substantial peripheral T-cell clonal expansion.

The CDR3 sequence holds 15 residues, the cysteine and phenylalanine included. Only CDR3 DNA is held: 45 bases, read in frame from base 1. The V end loses 6 bases and the J end loses 4 bases, and a stretch of 18 bases separates them. Preparation of the library involved PCR. Sequencing relied on an Illumina HiSeq 2500. To reduce PCR and sequencing biases, unique molecular identifiers were built into the TCR beta cDNA libraries. Every 1 to 10 million input T cells yielded approximately 500,000 cDNA molecules, meaning each molecule approximated one T cell. The patient libraries were prepared and sequenced using the same protocol as the earlier healthy control dataset. Within a given batch, samples were prepared together, multiplexed and sequenced on the same HiSeq lane. As for the authors' bioinformatics: Raw barcoded reads were processed with MIGEC, and single-read molecular identifier groups were discarded before consensus assembly and CDR3 extraction. VDJtools was used for post-analysis of the clonotype tables, with diversity normalized by down-sampling every dataset to the smallest sample size. Repertoire overlap clustering matched CDR3 amino acid but not nucleotide sequences to correct batch-related cross-sample contamination. Using fastp trimming at Q25 and MiXCR clonotype assembly, TCRdb reanalyzed the public sequencing data and kept in-frame beta chains. Rows are unified per CDR3 protein, each entry keeping the most common DNA and genes. The V and J calls were determined by TCRdb, not by the authors. Present in this sample are about 540,000 distinct CDR3 sequences, around a third of which were seen just once. The ten largest clones represent around 6.1% of the sample.

The V and J segments used are TRBV12-3 or TRBV12-4 and TRBJ1-2; the D gene remains uncertain. Material: blood. The origin of this receptor is a girl aged 2-17 years with multiple sclerosis. In nucleotides, the sequence is TGTGCCAGCAGCGGAGAGGGCGCGGGTTCCTATGGCTACACCTTC. This sequence encodes CASSGEGAGSYGYTF.